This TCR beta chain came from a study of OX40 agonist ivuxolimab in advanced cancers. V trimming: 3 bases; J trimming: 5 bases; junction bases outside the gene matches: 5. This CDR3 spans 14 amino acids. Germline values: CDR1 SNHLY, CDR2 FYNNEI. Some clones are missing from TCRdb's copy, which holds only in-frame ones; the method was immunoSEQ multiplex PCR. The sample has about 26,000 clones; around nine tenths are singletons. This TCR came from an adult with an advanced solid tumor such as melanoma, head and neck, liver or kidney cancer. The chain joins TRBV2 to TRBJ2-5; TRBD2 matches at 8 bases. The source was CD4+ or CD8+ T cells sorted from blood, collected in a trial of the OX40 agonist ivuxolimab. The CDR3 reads CASSEPGGQETQYF. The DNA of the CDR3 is TGTGCCAGCAGTGAGCCGGGGGGGCAGGAGACCCAGTACTTC.